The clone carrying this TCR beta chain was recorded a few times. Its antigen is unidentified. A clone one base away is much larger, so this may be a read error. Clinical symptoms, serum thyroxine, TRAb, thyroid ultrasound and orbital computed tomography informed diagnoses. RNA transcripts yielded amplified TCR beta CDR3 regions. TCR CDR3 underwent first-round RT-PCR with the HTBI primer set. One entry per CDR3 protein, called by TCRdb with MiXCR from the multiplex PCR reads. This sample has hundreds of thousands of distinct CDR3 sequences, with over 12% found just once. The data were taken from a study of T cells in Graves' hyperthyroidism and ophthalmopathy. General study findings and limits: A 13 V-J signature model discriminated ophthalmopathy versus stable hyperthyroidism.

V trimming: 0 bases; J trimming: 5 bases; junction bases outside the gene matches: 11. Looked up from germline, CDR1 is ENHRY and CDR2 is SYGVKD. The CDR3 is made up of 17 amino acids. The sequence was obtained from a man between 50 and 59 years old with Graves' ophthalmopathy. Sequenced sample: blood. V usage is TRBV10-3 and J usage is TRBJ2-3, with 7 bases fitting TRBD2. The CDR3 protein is CAISESVTGAGIDTQYF. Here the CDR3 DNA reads TGTGCCATCAGTGAGTCTGTGACGGGAGCGGGGATAGATACGCAGTATTTT.